One sample yielded the 32 T cell receptor beta chains listed below, sequenced in a study of T-cell reconstitution after alpha-beta-depleted transplantation in children. Library preparation (for TCRbeta) was performed with unique molecular identifiers. TCRdb processed the PCR reads anew with MiXCR; each CDR3 protein has one entry. Of more than 200,000 distinct CDR3 sequences in the sample, under 30% were seen once. The starting material was PBMCs, mostly from graft donor cells, obtained 360 days after TCRalphabeta/CD19-depleted stem cell transplant. The receptors were gathered from a female patient younger than 10 who had a stem cell transplant for congenital amegakaryocytic thrombocytopenia, so the T cells may come from the graft donor.

This chain joins TRBV5-1 and TRBJ2-7; D unresolved. Trimming removed 0 bases at V and 2 bases at J, with 9 bases between. The germline gives CDR1 SGHRS, CDR2 YFSETQ. This CDR3 has 14 residues. The CDR3 reads CASSLAEFTYEQYF. The CDR3 DNA follows: TGCGCCAGCAGCTTGGCCGAATTTACCTACGAGCAGTACTTC.

The chain couples TRBV5-6 to TRBJ2-6; D uncertain. The V end lost 5 bases, the J end lost 2 bases, and 17 bases lay between the germline ends. The CDR3 consists of 17 residues. Germline V gene sequence: CDR1 SGHDT, CDR2 YYEEEE. This chain's CDR3 is CASRSQLYRPGANVLTF. CDR3 sequence (DNA): TGTGCCAGCAGGAGTCAGCTATACCGGCCTGGGGCCAACGTCCTGACTTTC. The variable domain in full, completed from reference TRBV5-6 and TRBJ2-6, reads DAGVTQSPTHLIKTRGQQVTLRCSPKSGHDTVSWYQQALGQGPQFIFQYYEEEERQRGNFPDRFSGHQFPNYSSELNVNALLLGDSALYLCASRSQLYRPGANVLTFGAGSRLTVL.

This sequence joins TRBV20-1 and TRBJ2-2; 7 bases are a match to TRBD2. The trim removed 6 bases at V and 4 bases at J, leaving 5 bases unmatched. Germline CDR1 reads DFQATT; CDR2 reads SNEGSKA (reference sequence). The CDR3 covers 13 residues. In DNA form, the CDR3 reads TGCAGTGCGAAAACGGGGGGCACCGGGGAGCTGTTTTTT. Translation gives CSAKTGGTGELFF.

This clonotype was counted between two and nine times. J is TRBJ1-1 and V is TRBV5-1, with 8 bases aligning to TRBD1. V shed 4 bases and J 4 bases; nucleotides not matched to a gene: 6. The CDR3 is 14 amino acids. CDR1 and CDR2 from the germline V gene are SGHRS and YFSETQ. The CDR3 protein is CASSPGQGLTEAFF. The CDR3 DNA reads TGCGCCAGCAGCCCCGGACAGGGACTCACTGAAGCTTTCTTT. Complete variable domain (other parts from reference TRBV5-1 and TRBJ1-1): KAGVTQTPRYLIKTRGQQVTLSCSPISGHRSVSWYQQTPGQGLQFLFEYFSETQRNKGNFPGRFSGRQFSNSRSEMNVSTLELGDSALYLCASSPGQGLTEAFFGQGTRLTVV.

This clonotype was counted a few times. V and J are TRBV4-3 and TRBJ2-5; D is perhaps TRBD1 (7 bases). The V end was cut by 1 base, the J end by 5 bases, with 17 bases between. The CDR3 covers 16 residues. CDR1 LGHNA and CDR2 YSLEER come from the germline V gene. The CDR3 reads CASSQGNRGAGETQYF. Written as DNA, the CDR3 is TGCGCCAGCAGCCAAGGAAACAGGGGAGCGGGTGAGACCCAGTACTTC.

A few counts support this clonotype. One end of the junction does not line up with germline, which may come from a read error. The chain employs TRBV29-1 and TRBJ2-5; D is unresolved. Looked up from germline, CDR1 is SQVTM and CDR2 is ANQGSEA. This CDR3 has 8 residues. CDR3 residues: CSVEGLGF. The CDR3 nucleotides are TGCAGCGTTGAAGGGCTAGGGTTC.

The rearrangement uses TRBV7-2 and TRBJ2-7, with D perhaps matching TRBD1 or TRBD2 (6 bases each). Looked up from germline, CDR1 is SGHTA and CDR2 is FQGNSA. The length of the CDR3 is 16 residues. With 1 base removed from V and 2 bases from J, the gap between germline ends came to 15 bases. CDR3 sequence (DNA): TGTGCCAGCAGCTTAGTGTGGGGGGCAAAGGCCTACGAGCAGTACTTC. Its protein product is CASSLVWGAKAYEQYF.

This clonotype has only a few counts. The chain combines TRBV29-1 with TRBJ2-1; D could derive from TRBD1 or TRBD2 (8 bases each). CDR1 is SQVTM and CDR2 is ANQGSEA in the germline V gene. The CDR3 is made up of 15 amino acids. V shed 6 bases and J shed 8 bases, with 23 bases lying between them. The CDR3 nucleotides read TGCAGCGTCCAACAGGGGGGACTAGGTTGGTATGAGCAGTTCTTC. This encodes CSVQQGGLGWYEQFF.

The rearrangement uses TRBV20-1 and TRBJ2-1, with 7 bases identical to TRBD2. Losses at the gene ends were 0 bases for V and 5 bases for J; bases not matched to a gene: 7. CDR3 length: 15 residues. In germline, CDR1 is DFQATT, CDR2 SNEGSKA (reference sequence). The CDR3 nucleotides read TGCAGTGCTAGAGATCCAGCGGGATTGGACAATGAGCAGTTCTTC. This codes for CSARDPAGLDNEQFF.

This chain links TRBV24-1 with TRBJ1-2; D remains ambiguous. The CDR3 extends over 13 amino acids. Germline V CDR1 and CDR2: KGHDR, SFDVKD. V lost 5 bases to trimming and J lost 7 bases, with 13 bases between them. In DNA, the CDR3 is TGTGCCACCAGTGCACGGGGAATAGGTGGCTACACCTTC. Protein sequence: CATSARGIGGYTF.

CDR3 nucleotide sequence: TGTGCCAGCAGGGGGCTTGGGAGTAATGAAAAACTGTTTTTT. Its protein product is CASRGLGSNEKLFF. The chain couples TRBV27 to TRBJ1-4; perhaps TRBD1 as D (5 bases). Germline V gives CDR1 MNHEY, CDR2 SMNVEV (reference sequence). Trimming pared 6 bases from V and 4 bases from J, leaving 12 bases between. This CDR3 region has 14 residues.

V is TRBV5-1 and J is TRBJ1-1; TRBD1 matches at 10 bases. The trim removed 2 bases at V and 6 bases at J, leaving 7 bases unmatched. This CDR3 region has 15 residues. In germline, CDR1 is SGHRS, CDR2 YFSETQ. CDR3: CASSLAGTGVPEAFF. CDR3 nucleotide sequence: TGCGCCAGCAGCTTAGCCGGGACAGGGGTCCCTGAAGCTTTCTTT. The variable domain in full, completed from reference TRBV5-1 and TRBJ1-1, reads KAGVTQTPRYLIKTRGQQVTLSCSPISGHRSVSWYQQTPGQGLQFLFEYFSETQRNKGNFPGRFSGRQFSNSRSEMNVSTLELGDSALYLCASSLAGTGVPEAFFGQGTRLTVV.

The chain links TRBV4-1 to TRBJ2-6; no clear D gene. V was pared by 3 bases and J by 3 bases, with 24 bases between. Germline CDR1 and CDR2: MGHRA and YSYEKL. The CDR3 totals 20 residues. The CDR3 DNA reads TGCGCCAGCAGCCACCCCGTGGCCAAACCTGGTGACTTTGGGGCCAACGTCCTGACTTTC. Residues: CASSHPVAKPGDFGANVLTF.

The genes are TRBV11-3 and TRBJ2-2; D assignment may be TRBD1 or TRBD2 (5 bases each). The CDR3 length is 15 residues. V shed 5 bases and J shed 3 bases, with 13 bases lying between them. Germline V gene data show CDR1 as SGHNT and CDR2 as YENEEA. The CDR3: CASSPGPFYTGELFF. The CDR3 DNA reads TGTGCCAGCAGCCCGGGACCGTTCTACACCGGGGAGCTGTTTTTT.

This clonotype was seen more than once but under ten times. In nucleotides, the CDR3 is TGCGCCAGCAGCCTTTTTCGGACTAGCGGGACCTACAATGAGCAGTTCTTC. It yields the protein CASSLFRTSGTYNEQFF. The chain recombines TRBV4-1 with TRBJ2-1; 12 bases are shared with TRBD2. V shed 4 bases and J 2 bases; nucleotides not matched to a gene: 6. In germline, CDR1 is MGHRA, CDR2 YSYEKL. There are 17 residues in the CDR3.

The chain joins TRBV4-3 to TRBJ2-2; D may be TRBD1 (5 bases). This CDR3 contains 15 residues. V gave up 1 base and J gave up 6 bases, with 12 bases separating them. Germline V CDR1 and CDR2: LGHNA, YSLEER. CDR3 residues: CASSQVLQGSGELFF. In nucleotides, the CDR3 is TGCGCCAGCAGCCAAGTGTTGCAGGGATCCGGGGAGCTGTTTTTT.

The V call is TRBV6-1, the J call TRBJ2-2; 9 nucleotides line up with TRBD1. V lost 3 bases, J lost 12 bases, and 8 bases stayed unmatched. This CDR3 has 14 residues. The germline CDR1 and CDR2 sequences are MNHNS and SASEGT. The CDR3 nucleotides read TGTGCCAGCAGTGACCCGGGACAGGGTTGGAAGCTGTTTTTT. As protein: CASSDPGQGWKLFF.

This clonotype came up a few times. The CDR3, as DNA: TGTGCCAGCAGTTACTCAAGGGGGGGCGGTGAGACCCAGTACTTC. The encoded protein is CASSYSRGGGETQYF. This chain joins TRBV6-2 or TRBV6-3 and TRBJ2-5; tentative D call: TRBD2 (7 bases). From germline, CDR1 is MNHEY and CDR2 SVGEGT. The CDR3 runs to 15 residues. V lost 0 bases, J lost 5 bases, and 13 bases lay in between.

This clonotype was seen only a few times. This rearrangement joins TRBV12-5 to TRBJ1-1; 9 nucleotides match TRBD1. Germline V gives CDR1 LGHNT, CDR2 FRNRAP. Trimming removed 4 bases from V and 0 bases from J; junction bases left unmatched: 18. CDR3 length: 20 residues. The CDR3 reads CASGYQSAGQGRIMNTEAFF. CDR3 coding DNA: TGTGCTAGTGGTTATCAATCCGCTGGACAGGGGCGGATCATGAACACTGAAGCTTTCTTT.

V and J are TRBV5-6 and TRBJ1-3; D gene uncertain. Trimming shortened V by 3 bases and J by 15 bases, and 13 bases separated the two germline ends. There are 11 residues in the CDR3. Germline CDR1 reads SGHDT; CDR2 reads YYEEEE. CDR3 sequence: CASSSPMGGYF. CDR3 coding DNA: TGTGCCAGCAGCTCGCCCATGGGCGGATATTTT. Looking up the rest from reference TRBV5-6 and TRBJ1-3 gives the full variable domain: DAGVTQSPTHLIKTRGQQVTLRCSPKSGHDTVSWYQQALGQGPQFIFQYYEEEERQRGNFPDRFSGHQFPNYSSELNVNALLLGDSALYLCASSSPMGGYFGEGSWLTVV.

This chain connects TRBV5-1 to TRBJ1-1, with D possibly being TRBD1 (5 bases). The V end lost 4 bases, the J end lost 3 bases, and 13 bases lay between the germline ends. CDR3 length: 14 residues. Germline assignment: CDR1 SGHRS and CDR2 YFSETQ. This CDR3 reads CASSPDRGYTEAFF. The CDR3 coding sequence is TGCGCCAGCAGCCCAGACAGAGGATACACTGAAGCTTTCTTT.

V gene TRBV7-9 combines with J gene TRBJ2-2; 7 bases are a match to TRBD1. In germline, CDR1 is SEHNR, CDR2 FQNEAQ (reference sequence). Trimming took 5 bases from V and 5 from J; bases not matched to a gene: 8. This CDR3 has 15 residues. The DNA for the CDR3 is TGTGCCAGCAGCCCCCCGTTCAGGGGGACCGGGGAGCTGTTTTTT. This codes for CASSPPFRGTGELFF.

This clonotype was observed many times. The chain uses TRBV20-1 and TRBJ1-2; the match to TRBD1 covers 9 bases. Trimming took 1 base from V and 5 from J; bases not matched to a gene: 2. There are 13 residues in the CDR3. The germline V gene has CDR1 DFQATT and CDR2 SNEGSKA (reference sequence). Here the CDR3 DNA reads TGCAGTGCTAGAGCCGGGACAGGGTATGGCTACACCTTC. It encodes CSARAGTGYGYTF.

This clonotype appeared a few times. J is TRBJ2-1 and V is TRBV12-3 or TRBV12-4; D may be TRBD1 (5 bases). With 3 bases removed from V and 9 bases from J, the gap between germline ends came to 12 bases. This CDR3 spans 13 amino acids. The CDR3 here is CASSFIRAGEQFF. In DNA form, the CDR3 reads TGTGCCAGCAGTTTTATCAGGGCCGGTGAGCAGTTCTTC.

This clonotype was counted ten times or more. Written as DNA, the CDR3 is TGTGCCAGCAGCTCGGACACAACTAATGAAAAACTGTTTTTT. Its protein product is CASSSDTTNEKLFF. The chain recombines TRBV6-5 with TRBJ1-4, with D tentatively TRBD1 (5 bases). The germline V gene encodes CDR1 MNHEY and CDR2 SVGAGI. CDR3 size: 14 residues. Trimming left V 6 bases short and J 0 bases short, with 8 bases between.

In its sample, this clonotype was seen a few times. The V and J genes are TRBV5-1 and TRBJ1-1; 7 nucleotides match TRBD1. V was clipped by 4 bases and J by 6 bases; unmatched bases: 9. The CDR3 loop spans 14 amino acids. CDR1 SGHRS and CDR2 YFSETQ come from the germline V gene. The DNA for the CDR3 is TGCGCCAGCAGCCTTGGACAGGTTGGAGCTGAAGCTTTCTTT. Its protein product is CASSLGQVGAEAFF. Based on the CDR3 plus reference TRBV5-1 and TRBJ1-1, the full variable domain is KAGVTQTPRYLIKTRGQQVTLSCSPISGHRSVSWYQQTPGQGLQFLFEYFSETQRNKGNFPGRFSGRQFSNSRSEMNVSTLELGDSALYLCASSLGQVGAEAFFGQGTRLTVV.

The rearrangement joins TRBV20-1 to TRBJ1-3, with D tentatively TRBD1 (6 bases). V gave up 5 bases and J gave up 0 bases, with 8 bases separating them. The germline gives CDR1 DFQATT, CDR2 SNEGSKA (reference sequence). The CDR3 sequence is 13 residues long. CDR3 nucleotide sequence: TGCAGTGCTGGACAGTCCTCTGGAAACACCATATATTTT. It specifies CSAGQSSGNTIYF.

This clonotype occurred a few times. V is TRBV6-5 and J is TRBJ2-1; 8 nucleotides match TRBD2. Germline V gene sequence: CDR1 MNHEY, CDR2 SVGAGI. The CDR3 runs 18 residues. Trimming removed 2 bases from V and 2 bases from J; junction bases left unmatched: 11. The CDR3: CASSYRGIIAGTYNEQFF. CDR3 bases: TGTGCCAGCAGTTACCGCGGGATTATAGCGGGAACCTACAATGAGCAGTTCTTC.

This clonotype was counted between two and nine times. The CDR3 sequence is CASRDLLDPEAFF. The CDR3, as DNA: TGTGCCAGCAGGGATCTCCTTGATCCCGAAGCTTTCTTT. The V and J genes are TRBV2 and TRBJ1-1; D not resolved. The V end was cut by 6 bases, the J end by 8 bases, with 16 bases between. CDR1 SNHLY and CDR2 FYNNEI come from the germline V gene. This CDR3 has 13 amino acids.

This chain links TRBV12-3 or TRBV12-4 with TRBJ2-2; D uncertain. This CDR3 has 14 amino acids. V dropped 10 bases and J dropped 7 bases, with 19 bases sitting between them. The CDR3 sequence: CAMGSALNCGELFF. The CDR3, as DNA: TGTGCCATGGGCTCGGCGCTCAACTGCGGGGAGCTGTTTTTT.

The rearrangement uses TRBV6-2 or TRBV6-3 and TRBJ2-1; D is perhaps TRBD1 (5 bases). CDR3 length equals 16 residues. V was shortened by 5 bases and J by 5 bases, with 19 bases between the two germline ends. Looked up from germline, CDR1 is MNHEY and CDR2 is SVGEGT. The CDR3 sequence: CASSPRGTLRNNEQFF. The CDR3 region has the DNA TGTGCCAGCAGTCCAAGGGGAACCCTTAGGAACAATGAGCAGTTCTTC.

The table lists this clonotype with many counts. This rearrangement joins TRBV20-1 to TRBJ1-4, with 11 bases identical to TRBD1. This CDR3 contains 13 residues. Germline CDR1 is DFQATT and CDR2 is SNEGSKA (reference sequence). J was trimmed by 7 bases and V by 6 bases; bases with no gene match: 4. The CDR3 DNA reads TGCAGTGCCGGGACAGGGGGAAGTGAAAAACTGTTTTTT. Translating it yields CSAGTGGSEKLFF.